This T cell receptor beta chain was captured by sequencing in a study of T cell changes during pregnancy in multiple sclerosis. Trimming at V came to 8 bases and at J to 2 bases, leaving 6 bases not matched to a gene. Germline values: CDR1 LNHDA, CDR2 SQIVND (reference sequence). The CDR3 is 13 residues long. Measured with immunoSEQ multiplex PCR; TCRdb has only the in-frame clones, and not every one. The table has approximately 90,000 clones, about 94% seen once. This TCR was sampled from a female donor with multiple sclerosis, enrolled in a pregnancy study. The chain links TRBV19 to TRBJ2-7; TRBD2 matches at 7 bases. This specimen consisted of peripheral blood, obtained in the third trimester of pregnancy. The chain's CDR3 is CASSASGPYEQYF. CDR3 coding DNA: TGTGCCAGTTCGGCTAGCGGCCCCTACGAGCAGTACTTC. The variable domain in full, completed from reference TRBV19 and TRBJ2-7, reads DGGITQSPKYLFRKEGQNVTLSCEQNLNHDAMYWYRQDPGQGLRLIYYSQIVNDFQKGDIAEGYSVSREKKESFPLTVTSAQKNPTAFYLCASSASGPYEQYFGPGTRLTVT.